This T cell receptor beta chain was sequenced in a study of blood T cell repertoires in COVID-19. The V gene's germline CDR1 is LNHDA and CDR2 SQIVND (reference sequence). This CDR3 is built from 15 residues. Unmatched junction bases numbered 7, after V lost 4 bases and J lost 2 bases. Assay: immunoSEQ multiplex PCR; the TCRdb copy retains only in-frame clones and omits some. The sample has about 68,000 clones; roughly 85% are singletons. The origin of this receptor is a middle-aged man with acute or convalescent COVID-19. The specimen was peripheral blood. The chain has TRBV19 and TRBJ2-7; TRBD1 matches 8 bases. The CDR3 DNA reads as TGTGCCAGTAGTAACCGGGACAGGAGACCCTACGAGCAGTACTTC. Translation gives CASSNRDRRPYEQYF. The full variable domain, rest sourced from reference TRBV19 and TRBJ2-7, is DGGITQSPKYLFRKEGQNVTLSCEQNLNHDAMYWYRQDPGQGLRLIYYSQIVNDFQKGDIAEGYSVSREKKESFPLTVTSAQKNPTAFYLCASSNRDRRPYEQYFGPGTRLTVT.